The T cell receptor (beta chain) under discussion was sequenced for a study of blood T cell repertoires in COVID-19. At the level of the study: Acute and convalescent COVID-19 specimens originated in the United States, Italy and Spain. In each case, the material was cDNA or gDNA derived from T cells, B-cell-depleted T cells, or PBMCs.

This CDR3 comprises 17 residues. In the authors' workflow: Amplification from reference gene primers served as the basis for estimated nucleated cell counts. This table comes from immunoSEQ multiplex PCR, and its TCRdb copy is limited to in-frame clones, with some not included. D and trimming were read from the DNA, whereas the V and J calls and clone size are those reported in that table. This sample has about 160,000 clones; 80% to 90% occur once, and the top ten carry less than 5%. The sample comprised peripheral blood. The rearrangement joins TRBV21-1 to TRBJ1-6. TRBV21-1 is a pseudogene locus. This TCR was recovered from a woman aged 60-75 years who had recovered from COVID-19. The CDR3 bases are TGTGCCAGCAGCAGCGCACCAGTGGGGGGAGATAATTCACCCCTCCACTTT. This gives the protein CASSSAPVGGDNSPLHF.